This TCR beta chain was retrieved from a study of blood T cells in healthy people across ages. The CDR3 contains 15 residues. J was trimmed by 3 bases and V by 10 bases; bases with no gene match: 13. The germline V gene has CDR1 LNHDA and CDR2 SQIVND (reference sequence). The authors ran a second PCR of roughly 7 to 11 cycles using a sample-barcoded 5' primer and a J-beta primer mix. TCRdb re-analysed the 5' RACE reads in MiXCR, keeping a single row per CDR3 protein. The sample holds fewer than 1 million distinct CDR3 sequences, around 43% seen once. Input material: blood. This sequence joins TRBV19 and TRBJ2-5, with 8 positions matching TRBD2. This clonotype was obtained from a man aged 60 to 69 in good health. The CDR3 DNA reads TGTGCCACCCTCGGACCCGGGAGGGGCAAAGAGACCCAGTACTTC. Encoded protein: CATLGPGRGKETQYF. Using reference TRBV19 and TRBJ2-5 for the parts outside the CDR3, the full variable domain is DGGITQSPKYLFRKEGQNVTLSCEQNLNHDAMYWYRQDPGQGLRLIYYSQIVNDFQKGDIAEGYSVSREKKESFPLTVTSAQKNPTAFYLCATLGPGRGKETQYFGPGTRLLVL.